This T cell receptor (beta chain) was found in a study of T cell responses to AZD1222 COVID-19 vaccine. Points on this clone: Its antigen is unidentified.

Study-level results: Researchers report vaccine-associated CD4 TCRs spanning spike, with dominance at 160-218 and 743-854. Only after the peak T cell response were repertoires sampled. Unmutated regions of variants are reportedly targeted by nearly half of spike-specific TCRs.

The CDR3 spans 17 residues. V shed 4 bases and J shed 2 bases, with 17 bases lying between them. The germline gives CDR1 MGHRA, CDR2 YSYEKL. Generated by immunoSEQ multiplex PCR, the TCRdb table keeps only in-frame clones and is missing some. This table has about 99,000 clones, about 89% appearing once. Source: peripheral blood, taken 28 days after the second AZD1222 dose. The rearrangement joins TRBV4-1 to TRBJ2-2, with TRBD2 as a possible D gene (6 bases). The receptor's source is an adult who received the AZD1222 COVID-19 vaccine. The CDR3 bases are TGCGCCAGCAGCCCCCTTCAGGGCGGGGTCAACACCGGGGAGCTGTTTTTT. It yields the protein CASSPLQGGVNTGELFF.